Each of the 21 T cell receptor beta chains below was sequenced from the same sample in a study of T cells in Graves' hyperthyroidism and ophthalmopathy. Researchers took RNA transcripts and amplified the TCR beta CDR3 regions from them. With the HTBI primer set, the TCR CDR3 went through a first round of RT-PCR. One entry per CDR3 protein, called by TCRdb with MiXCR from the multiplex PCR reads. This table holds more than 500,000 distinct CDR3 sequences, 15% to 20% found once. Input material: blood. All receptors derive from a woman aged 25 to 39 with Graves' hyperthyroidism.

This clonotype was observed once. This may arise from a read error, as a much more abundant clone is one base away. The V and J genes are TRBV28 and TRBJ1-2; D gene uncertain. CDR1 MDHEN and CDR2 SYDVKM come from the germline V gene. There are 15 residues in the CDR3. Trimming shortened V by 5 bases and J by 4 bases, and 17 bases separated the two germline ends. The CDR3, as DNA: TGTGCCAGCAGTGTAGGCGGGAGCAGGATCTATGGCTACACCTTC. It is translated as CASSVGGSRIYGYTF.

Only a few counts were recorded for this clonotype. This rearrangement joins TRBV27 to TRBJ1-2, with 8 bases that match TRBD1. Germline V lookup: CDR1 MNHEY, CDR2 SMNVEV (reference sequence). V was pared by 1 base and J by 8 bases, with 9 bases of the junction left unmatched. The CDR3 totals 15 residues. The CDR3 DNA is TGTGCCAGCAGTTTATTATCAGGGGGCGATCGAGGCTACACCTTC. Translating gives CASSLLSGGDRGYTF.

This clonotype was found many times. The chain uses TRBV7-9 and TRBJ1-2, with D possibly TRBD1 on 5 matching bases. Germline V gene data show CDR1 as SEHNR and CDR2 as FQNEAQ (reference sequence). The CDR3 runs 14 residues. Between the trimmed V and J ends, which lost 0 bases and 1 base, there was a span of 6 bases. The CDR3 DNA follows: TGTGCCAGCAGCTTAGCGGGGCTTAACTATGGCTACACCTTC. The encoded protein is CASSLAGLNYGYTF.

With respect to this clonotype: At one of its ends the junction is not consistent with the germline gene, which may arise from a read error. The CDR3 sequence is CAGSRNSPLHF. The CDR3 bases are TGTGCCGGCAGCCGTAATTCACCCCTCCACTTT. This chain connects TRBV7-9 to TRBJ1-6; unclear D gene. This CDR3 has 11 residues. From germline, CDR1 is SEHNR and CDR2 FQNEAQ (reference sequence).

CDR3 loop: CASSSLAETHLSSYNEQFF. CDR3 DNA sequence: TGTGCCAGCTCATCCCTAGCGGAAACACACCTGAGCTCCTACAATGAGCAGTTCTTC. The chain employs TRBV2 and TRBJ2-1; TRBD2 agrees at 7 bases. The CDR3 runs 19 residues. From germline, CDR1 is SNHLY and CDR2 FYNNEI. Trimming cost V 8 bases and J 0 bases; bases outside gene matches: 19.

This chain joins TRBV13 and TRBJ2-7; TRBD1 might be the D (6 bases). This CDR3 is 13 amino acids long. The V gene lost 5 bases and the J gene lost 6 bases, with 14 bases spanning the gap. The germline V gene has CDR1 PRHDT and CDR2 FYEKMQ (reference sequence). DNA of the CDR3: TGTGCCAGCAGCCCAGGACAGCTCTCCGAGCAGTACTTC. Translated, it gives CASSPGQLSEQYF.

The V gene is TRBV5-1, the J gene TRBJ2-1, with D perhaps matching TRBD1 (6 bases). Trimming removed 7 bases at V and 12 bases at J, with 17 bases between. CDR3 size: 12 residues. Germline assignment: CDR1 SGHRS and CDR2 YFSETQ. The CDR3 region has the DNA TGCGCCAGCCGACAGGACAGTCAAGTGCAGTTCTTC. This sequence encodes CASRQDSQVQFF.

The J gene is TRBJ2-5, the V gene TRBV29-1; 9 nucleotides line up with TRBD1. V dropped 6 bases and J dropped 7; count of bases not matched to a gene: 9. CDR1 SQVTM and CDR2 ANQGSEA come from the germline V gene. CDR3 length: 13 amino acids. The CDR3 loop reads CSVGGDRVVTQYF. The DNA for the CDR3 is TGCAGCGTGGGCGGGGACAGGGTGGTGACCCAGTACTTC.

Only a few counts were recorded for this clonotype. This chain links TRBV24-1 with TRBJ1-1, with TRBD1 as a possible D gene (6 bases). Looked up from germline, CDR1 is KGHDR and CDR2 is SFDVKD. This CDR3 region has 17 residues. Trimming cost V 4 bases and J 2 bases, with 19 bases left between them. The CDR3 sequence is CATSETFPGGANTEAFF. The CDR3 bases are TGTGCCACCAGTGAAACCTTCCCGGGGGGGGCCAACACTGAAGCTTTCTTT.

The table lists this clonotype with many counts. The chain recombines TRBV27 with TRBJ2-7, with a tentative D call TRBD2 (5 bases). This CDR3 comprises 12 residues. Per the germline V gene, CDR1 is MNHEY and CDR2 is SMNVEV (reference sequence). V dropped 8 bases and J dropped 4 bases, with 12 bases sitting between them. CDR3 DNA: TGTGCCAGCGGACTCATTATTTACGAGCAGTACTTC. Its translation is CASGLIIYEQYF.

Many counts were recorded for this clonotype. J is TRBJ2-1 and V is TRBV6-2 or TRBV6-3; unclear D gene. The germline V gene has CDR1 MNHEY and CDR2 SVGEGT. CDR3 length: 16 residues. V lost 2 bases and J lost 0, with 11 bases in between. The chain's CDR3 is CASSYQPPSSYNEQFF. The DNA of the CDR3 is TGTGCCAGCAGTTACCAACCCCCGAGCTCCTACAATGAGCAGTTCTTC.

Ten or more counts support this clonotype. The chain carries TRBV11-2 and TRBJ2-7; possible D gene TRBD2, 6 bases. CDR3 size: 15 residues. Trimming cost V 7 bases and J 4 bases, with 20 bases left between them. CDR1 SGHAT and CDR2 FQNNGV come from the germline V gene. Written as DNA, the CDR3 is TGTGCCAGCAACCCCTCGGGACTTGCCGGGTACGAGCAGTACTTC. Translated: CASNPSGLAGYEQYF. Drawing the rest from reference TRBV11-2 and TRBJ2-7, the complete variable domain is EAGVAQSPRYKIIEKRQSVAFWCNPISGHATLYWYQQILGQGPKLLIQFQNNGVVDDSQLPKDRFSAERLKGVDSTLKIQPAKLEDSAVYLCASNPSGLAGYEQYFGPGTRLTVT.

CDR3 amino acids: CASRVGYGSGANVLTF. In DNA form, the CDR3 reads TGTGCCAGTAGAGTGGGGTACGGCTCTGGGGCCAACGTCCTGACTTTC. V usage is TRBV19 and J usage is TRBJ2-6; the D is unclear. Germline loops: CDR1 LNHDA, CDR2 SQIVND (reference sequence). The length of the CDR3 is 16 residues. Trimming took 6 bases from V and 0 from J, leaving 12 bases between them.

Turning to this clonotype: This clone may be a read error of a much larger clone one base away. The rearrangement links TRBV7-2 to TRBJ2-3, with 10 positions matching TRBD1. CDR3 length equals 16 residues. V lost 3 bases and J lost 2; bases outside the gene matches: 5. CDR1 is SGHTA, CDR2 FQGNSA, per germline. The CDR3 region has the DNA TGTGCCAGCAGCTTCGGGACAGGGGACTTCACAGATACGCAGTATTTT. Translation: CASSFGTGDFTDTQYF.

The V and J genes are TRBV29-1 and TRBJ1-4; 8 bases fit TRBD1. This CDR3 has 13 residues. V was clipped by 7 bases and J by 6 bases; unmatched bases: 7. CDR1 is SQVTM, CDR2 ANQGSEA, per germline. The CDR3 nucleotides are TGCAGCGGCGGACGACAGGGGCATGAAAAACTGTTTTTT. Protein product: CSGGRQGHEKLFF.

This clonotype occurred many times. The chain has TRBV20-1 and TRBJ2-7; tentatively, D is TRBD1 (5 bases). The CDR3 length is 15 residues. The germline gives CDR1 DFQATT, CDR2 SNEGSKA (reference sequence). V was clipped by 1 base and J by 5 bases, with 18 bases between them. Here the CDR3 DNA reads TGCAGTGCTAGAGGGGCAGGGATGCCCACCGACGAGCAGTACTTC. This sequence encodes CSARGAGMPTDEQYF.

This clonotype occurred a few times. The chain employs TRBV27 and TRBJ1-2; D is uncertain. V gave up 5 bases and J gave up 8 bases, with 15 bases separating them. The CDR3 has 13 amino acids. CDR1 is MNHEY, CDR2 SMNVEV, per germline (reference sequence). CDR3 sequence reads: CASSPDGPGGYTF. Written as DNA, the CDR3 is TGTGCCAGCAGTCCAGACGGGCCCGGGGGCTACACCTTC.

The DNA of the CDR3 is TGTGCCAGCAGCGACGGGACTAGCGGCACCGGGGAGCTGTTTTTT. Its protein is CASSDGTSGTGELFF. V and J are TRBV5-4 and TRBJ2-2; 11 bases line up with TRBD2. This CDR3 has 15 residues. J lost 4 bases, V lost 4 bases, and 3 bases had no gene match. The germline V gene encodes CDR1 SGHNT and CDR2 YYREEE (reference sequence). The variable domain in full, completed from reference TRBV5-4 and TRBJ2-2, reads ETGVTQSPTHLIKTRGQQVTLRCSSQSGHNTVSWYQQALGQGPQFIFQYYREEENGRGNFPPRFSGLQFPNYSSELNVNALELDDSALYLCASSDGTSGTGELFFGEGSRLTVL.

The chain carries TRBV13 and TRBJ2-1; D not resolved. CDR3 length: 15 residues. CDR1 and CDR2 (germline): PRHDT, FYEKMQ (reference sequence). The V gene lost 3 bases and the J gene lost 6 bases, with 15 bases spanning the gap. CDR3 residues: CASSFNPPRSNEQFF. The CDR3 bases are TGTGCCAGCAGCTTCAATCCCCCTAGATCCAATGAGCAGTTCTTC.

This clonotype has more than one count but fewer than ten. V usage is TRBV15 and J usage is TRBJ2-3; D not certain. V was trimmed by 5 bases and J by 5 bases, leaving 17 bases between them. The CDR3 totals 15 residues. From germline, CDR1 is LNHNV and CDR2 YYDKDF (reference sequence). DNA of the CDR3: TGTGCCACCAGCGCCCAAGGGAAAAAAGGAGATACGCAGTATTTT. It translates to CATSAQGKKGDTQYF.

The sample holds a few counts of this clonotype. This chain links TRBV12-3 or TRBV12-4 with TRBJ1-5, with 8 positions matching TRBD1. The CDR3 has 16 amino acids. Trimming cost V 6 bases and J 6 bases; bases outside gene matches: 13. The CDR3 region is CASSTLLQGGGQPQHF. For the CDR3, the DNA is TGTGCCAGCAGCACCCTATTACAGGGGGGAGGTCAGCCCCAGCATTTT.